One T cell receptor (beta chain) is described in this entry. No antigen is known for it. These data come from a study of T cells after yellow fever vaccination. General study findings and limits: In post-booster samples, most primary-vaccination clones reappeared (around 95% CD4, 75% to 90% CD8). Within FACS-sorted repertoires, abundant clonotypes contaminating from the bulk population could be present.

TCRdb processed the 5' RACE reads anew with MiXCR; each CDR3 protein has one entry. The sample shows 85,000 to 100,000 distinct CDR3 sequences, 5.8% of them seen only once. The sequencing used CD8+ T cells sorted from PBMCs, collected 10 days after the yellow fever booster vaccination. The source is a man between 18 and 35 years old who received the YFV17D yellow fever vaccine.

The CDR3 nucleotides are TGCGCCAGCAGCCAAGTCAACTTCAATGAGCAGTTCTTC. Translated, it gives CASSQVNFNEQFF. V usage is TRBV4-1 and J usage is TRBJ2-1; D is unclear. Germline CDR1 is MGHRA and CDR2 is YSYEKL. This CDR3 region has 13 residues. Trimming left V 1 base short and J 6 bases short, with 7 bases between.